This TCR beta chain was observed in a study of blood T cell repertoires in COVID-19. On the study more broadly: Collection of acute and convalescent COVID-19 samples took place in the United States, Italy and Spain. PBMCs, B-cell-depleted T cells, or T cells provided the cDNA or gDNA that made up the material.

Under the authors' procedure: Counts of nucleated cells, estimated from reference gene primer amplification, were obtained. TCRdb's copy holds only in-frame clones and misses some; the assay was immunoSEQ multiplex PCR. V and J calls plus clone size are reproduced from that table; the DNA served to infer D and trimming. Here the sample spans around 130,000 clones, approximately 88% being singletons. Per the germline V gene, CDR1 is MDHEN and CDR2 is SYDVKM. V was clipped by 5 bases and J by 10 bases, with 17 bases between them. This CDR3 is built from 13 residues. The genes are TRBV28 and TRBJ1-1; possible D gene TRBD1, 6 bases. The TCR was taken from a man in his sixties with active or convalescent COVID-19. The sequenced sample consisted of peripheral blood. The DNA for the CDR3 is TGTGCCAGCAGTCAAGACAGGTCCCTGGGAGCTTTCTTT. It codes for CASSQDRSLGAFF.